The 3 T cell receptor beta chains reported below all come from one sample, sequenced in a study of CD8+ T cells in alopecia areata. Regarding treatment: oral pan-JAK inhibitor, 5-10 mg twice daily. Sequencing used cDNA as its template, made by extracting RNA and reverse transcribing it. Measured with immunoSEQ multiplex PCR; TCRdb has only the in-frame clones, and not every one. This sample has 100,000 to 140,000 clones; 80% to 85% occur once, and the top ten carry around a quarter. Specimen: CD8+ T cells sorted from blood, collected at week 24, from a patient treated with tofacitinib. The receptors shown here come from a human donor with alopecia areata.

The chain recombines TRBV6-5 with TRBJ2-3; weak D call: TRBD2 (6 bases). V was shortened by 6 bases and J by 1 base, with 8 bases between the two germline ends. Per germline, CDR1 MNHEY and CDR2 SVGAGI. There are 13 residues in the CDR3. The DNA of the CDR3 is TGTGCCAGCAGCGGGGGACGCACAGATACGCAGTATTTT. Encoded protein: CASSGGRTDTQYF.

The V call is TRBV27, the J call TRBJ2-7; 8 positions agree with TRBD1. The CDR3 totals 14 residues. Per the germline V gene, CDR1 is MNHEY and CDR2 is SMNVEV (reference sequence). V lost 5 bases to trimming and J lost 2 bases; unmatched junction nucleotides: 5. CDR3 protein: CASSRDRTTYEQYF. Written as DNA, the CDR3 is TGTGCCAGCAGTCGGGACAGGACTACCTACGAGCAGTACTTC.

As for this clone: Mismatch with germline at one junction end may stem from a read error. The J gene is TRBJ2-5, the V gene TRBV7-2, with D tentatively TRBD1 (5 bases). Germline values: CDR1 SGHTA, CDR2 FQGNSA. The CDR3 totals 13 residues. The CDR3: CASSLGAFETQYF. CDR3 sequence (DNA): TGTGCCAGCAGTTTAGGGGCTTTCGAGACCCAGTACTTC.